The 26 T cell receptor beta chains below were found in one sample sequenced in a study of blood T cell repertoires in COVID-19. The method was immunoSEQ multiplex PCR; TCRdb's version includes in-frame clones alone and lacks a portion of them. The data contain tens of thousands of clones, about 89% of them seen just once; the ten biggest clones take up 15% to 20%. The sample was peripheral blood. All receptors derive from a man aged 65 to 79 with active COVID-19.

This sequence joins TRBV9 and TRBJ1-2; a possible D gene is TRBD1 (6 bases). The ends were cut back, 0 bases at V and 6 bases at J, with 15 bases in the middle. The CDR3 is 15 residues long. Germline values: CDR1 SGDLS, CDR2 YYNGEE. The CDR3 loop is CASSVGNRVSDGYTF. The DNA for the CDR3 is TGTGCCAGCAGCGTAGGTAACAGGGTTTCGGATGGCTACACCTTC.

The chain uses TRBV5-1 and TRBJ2-7, with D possibly being TRBD1 (6 bases). Germline loops: CDR1 SGHRS, CDR2 YFSETQ. V was pared by 0 bases and J by 5 bases, with 18 bases between. This CDR3 spans 16 amino acids. CDR3 bases: TGCGCCAGCAGCTTGGTAGGGTACAGGGTAGTCCACGAGCAGTACTTC. Its protein product is CASSLVGYRVVHEQYF.

Comments on this clone: An end of the junction does not agree with germline; a read error may underlie this. The chain carries TRBV7-2 and TRBJ2-1, with 9 bases fitting TRBD2. The CDR3 totals 16 residues. CDR1 and CDR2 from the germline V gene are SGHTA and FQGNSA. CDR3 DNA: TGTGCCAGCAACTTATTGGTTAGCGGGAGTAAAGATGAGCAGTTCTTC. Protein product: CASNLLVSGSKDEQFF.

The chain is built from TRBV19 and TRBJ2-2; TRBD1 might be the D (6 bases). CDR3 length: 14 amino acids. Between the trimmed V and J ends, which lost 7 bases and 4 bases, there was a span of 13 bases. Germline assignment: CDR1 LNHDA and CDR2 SQIVND (reference sequence). In DNA, the CDR3 is TGTGCCAGTAAGTTCCAGGGGATCACCGGGGAGCTGTTTTTT. Encoded protein: CASKFQGITGELFF.

V and J are TRBV28 and TRBJ1-1; D is unclear. The V gene's germline CDR1 is MDHEN and CDR2 SYDVKM. The CDR3 is 12 amino acids. Trimming removed 2 bases at V and 6 bases at J, with 7 bases between. The CDR3 region has the DNA TGTGCCAGCAGTTTAGAATGGCCTGAAGCTTTCTTT. It encodes CASSLEWPEAFF.

The chain combines TRBV11-3 with TRBJ2-5; 11 bases align to TRBD1. This CDR3 has 16 amino acids. The junction had 3 bases not matched to a gene; V was cut back by 1 base and J by 2 bases. Germline V gene data show CDR1 as SGHNT and CDR2 as YENEEA. The CDR3 loop is CASSLGTGGFQETQYF. CDR3 sequence (DNA): TGTGCCAGCAGCTTAGGGACAGGGGGCTTTCAAGAGACCCAGTACTTC.

The CDR3 protein is CASKDRGWVGTDTQYF. CDR3 coding DNA: TGCGCCAGCAAGGACAGGGGTTGGGTTGGCACAGATACGCAGTATTTT. The V gene is TRBV10-2, the J gene TRBJ2-3, with 9 bases fitting TRBD1. The CDR3 contains 16 residues. The germline V gene has CDR1 WSHSY and CDR2 SAAADI. The V segment lost 7 bases and the J segment 1 base; nucleotides outside the gene matches: 9.

This clone has just a few counts. The rearrangement uses TRBV19 and TRBJ1-1, with D perhaps matching TRBD1 (5 bases). V lost 1 base and J lost 5, with 11 bases in between. CDR1 and CDR2 from the germline V gene are LNHDA and SQIVND (reference sequence). This CDR3 spans 14 amino acids. Here the CDR3 reads CASSIGDRGTEAFF. The DNA for the CDR3 is TGTGCCAGTAGTATAGGGGACCGGGGGACTGAAGCTTTCTTT.

V and J are TRBV6-2 or TRBV6-3 and TRBJ2-5; TRBD2 agrees at 7 bases. The CDR3 has 15 amino acids. V lost 2 bases and J lost 1; bases outside the gene matches: 4. Germline V gene data show CDR1 as MNHEY and CDR2 as SVGEGT. The CDR3 reads CASSYGGVGQETQYF. The CDR3, as DNA: TGTGCCAGCAGTTACGGGGGGGTTGGCCAAGAGACCCAGTACTTC.

This clone has a single count. The chain couples TRBV6-6 to TRBJ2-7; perhaps TRBD1 as D (6 bases). This CDR3 region has 13 residues. Germline V CDR1 and CDR2: MNHNY, SVGAGI (reference sequence). Trimming shortened V by 6 bases and J by 4 bases, and 13 bases separated the two germline ends. The CDR3 nucleotides are TGTGCCAGCAGCCCGACAGGCGGATACGAGCAGTACTTC. Translated: CASSPTGGYEQYF.

This clone was detected only a few times. This chain uses TRBV9 with TRBJ1-6, with 10 bases matching TRBD1. Germline assignment: CDR1 SGDLS and CDR2 YYNGEE. The CDR3 extends over 15 amino acids. V gave up 3 bases and J gave up 6 bases; unmatched junction bases: 3. CDR3: CASSGTGGGNSPLHF. The CDR3 nucleotides read TGTGCCAGCAGCGGGACAGGGGGAGGTAATTCACCCCTCCACTTT.

The chain links TRBV19 to TRBJ2-2; D unclear. This CDR3 is built from 16 residues. The germline CDR1 and CDR2 sequences are LNHDA and SQIVND (reference sequence). The V and J ends lost 7 bases and 2 bases respectively, with 17 bases between them. The CDR3 reads CASNPRGRVNTGELFF. The CDR3 nucleotides read TGTGCCAGTAACCCCCGAGGTCGAGTAAACACCGGGGAGCTGTTTTTT.

The chain is built from TRBV5-5 and TRBJ1-3; TRBD1 aligns across 7 bases. The ends lost 4 bases at V and 4 bases at J; junction bases unmatched: 8. Germline V gives CDR1 SGHKS, CDR2 YYEKEE (reference sequence). CDR3 length equals 15 residues. CDR3 region: CASSREGGLGNTIYF. The CDR3 DNA reads as TGTGCCAGCAGCCGCGAAGGGGGCCTGGGAAACACCATATATTTT.

The rearrangement links TRBV9 to TRBJ2-3; TRBD2 aligns across 11 bases. CDR1 and CDR2 (germline): SGDLS, YYNGEE. The trim removed 4 bases at V and 3 bases at J, leaving 13 bases unmatched. CDR3 length equals 18 residues. The chain's CDR3 is CASSTALAGGPGTDTQYF. For the CDR3, the DNA is TGTGCCAGCAGCACAGCCTTAGCGGGGGGGCCAGGGACAGATACGCAGTATTTT.

The V call is TRBV2, the J call TRBJ1-4, with a weak D call TRBD1 (6 bases). Trimming took off 6 bases at V and 5 bases at J, with 16 bases between the two ends. CDR3 size: 15 residues. The germline gives CDR1 SNHLY, CDR2 FYNNEI. The CDR3 here is CASSRRLGTNEKLFF. The CDR3 DNA reads TGTGCCAGCAGCCGAAGGCTGGGGACAAATGAAAAACTGTTTTTT. Drawing the rest from reference TRBV2 and TRBJ1-4, the complete variable domain is EPEVTQTPSHQVTQMGQEVILRCVPISNHLYFYWYRQILGQKVEFLVSFYNNEISEKSEIFDDQFSVERPDGSNFTLKIRSTKLEDSAMYFCASSRRLGTNEKLFFGSGTQLSVL.

This clone was found once. V gene TRBV4-1 combines with J gene TRBJ1-2; TRBD1 matches at 9 bases. The ends lost 4 bases at V and 10 bases at J; junction bases unmatched: 13. This CDR3 spans 15 amino acids. In germline, CDR1 is MGHRA, CDR2 YSYEKL. The CDR3 protein is CASSLTGTGRVDYTF. CDR3 DNA sequence: TGCGCCAGCAGCCTCACCGGGACAGGGAGAGTTGACTACACCTTC.

The chain employs TRBV7-7 and TRBJ2-5, with 9 bases lining up with TRBD1. The V gene's germline CDR1 is SSHAT and CDR2 FNYEAQ (reference sequence). V was clipped by 4 bases and J by 5 bases; unmatched bases: 8. The CDR3 loop spans 15 amino acids. DNA for the CDR3: TGTGCCAGCAGCTACGGGACAGGGTTTTTGGAGACCCAGTACTTC. Protein product: CASSYGTGFLETQYF.

The rearrangement uses TRBV27 and TRBJ1-4; perhaps TRBD1 as D (5 bases). The germline V gene encodes CDR1 MNHEY and CDR2 SMNVEV (reference sequence). The CDR3 sequence is 14 residues long. Between the trimmed V and J ends, which lost 4 bases and 7 bases, there was a span of 13 bases. CDR3 residues: CASSSGFLSEKLFF. The CDR3 nucleotides read TGTGCCAGCAGTTCAGGGTTTTTGAGTGAAAAACTGTTTTTT.

This clone has a single count. The rearrangement links TRBV6-5 to TRBJ2-7; possible D gene TRBD1, 5 bases. The V gene lost 4 bases and the J gene lost 0 bases, with 7 bases spanning the gap. Per germline, CDR1 MNHEY and CDR2 SVGAGI. CDR3 size: 13 residues. In DNA form, the CDR3 reads TGTGCCAGCAGTTCGACAGTCTCCTACGAGCAGTACTTC. Its translation is CASSSTVSYEQYF.

CDR3 loop: CASSLEGARYTEAFF. The CDR3 DNA reads TGTGCCAGCAGCCTGGAGGGGGCGCGGTACACTGAAGCTTTCTTT. The chain links TRBV5-4 to TRBJ1-1; TRBD1 matches at 7 bases. The germline V gene encodes CDR1 SGHNT and CDR2 YYREEE (reference sequence). This CDR3 is built from 15 residues. V was pared by 4 bases and J by 3 bases, with 9 bases of the junction left unmatched.

This clone was counted once. The genes are TRBV4-1 and TRBJ2-5; 12 bases match TRBD2. Germline CDR1 MGHRA, CDR2 YSYEKL. The CDR3 is 18 amino acids. J was trimmed by 3 bases and V by 4 bases; bases with no gene match: 12. The CDR3 spells CASSPLAGGLLPKETQYF. The DNA of the CDR3 is TGCGCCAGCAGCCCACTAGCGGGGGGCCTATTGCCGAAAGAGACCCAGTACTTC.

This chain links TRBV7-8 with TRBJ1-1; D remains unclear. V was cut by 3 bases and J by 1 base, with 3 bases left in between. The CDR3 spans 12 residues. CDR1 and CDR2 (germline): SGHVS, FQNEAQ. In DNA, the CDR3 is TGTGCCAGCAGCTTTAGGAACACTGAAGCTTTCTTT. It is translated as CASSFRNTEAFF.

The chain combines TRBV28 with TRBJ2-2; possible D gene TRBD2, 5 bases. The V and J ends lost 2 bases and 7 bases respectively, with 14 bases between them. The germline CDR1 and CDR2 sequences are MDHEN and SYDVKM. There are 15 residues in the CDR3. The CDR3 DNA follows: TGTGCCAGCAGTTTAACGTCCGGGGTCGGCGGGGAGCTGTTTTTT. It encodes CASSLTSGVGGELFF.

In its sample, this clone was seen once. V is TRBV5-1 and J is TRBJ2-7; TRBD1 aligns across 8 bases. This CDR3 has 14 amino acids. The V gene end was trimmed by 4 bases and the J gene end by 5 bases; junction bases not matched to a gene: 8. Germline loops: CDR1 SGHRS, CDR2 YFSETQ. The CDR3 DNA sequence: TGCGCCAGCAGCCCCGGGACAGGTCTCGACGAGCAGTACTTC. Translated, it gives CASSPGTGLDEQYF. The whole variable domain, remainder taken from reference TRBV5-1 and TRBJ2-7, is KAGVTQTPRYLIKTRGQQVTLSCSPISGHRSVSWYQQTPGQGLQFLFEYFSETQRNKGNFPGRFSGRQFSNSRSEMNVSTLELGDSALYLCASSPGTGLDEQYFGPGTRLTVT.

Only a few counts were recorded for this clone. This sequence joins TRBV5-4 and TRBJ2-5; no reliable D call. Germline CDR1 reads SGHNT; CDR2 reads YYREEE (reference sequence). Trimming pared 3 bases from V and 5 bases from J, leaving 20 bases between. CDR3 length equals 16 residues. The CDR3 region is CASSSLGVQGEETQYF. Written as DNA, the CDR3 is TGTGCCAGCAGCTCCCTAGGCGTGCAAGGCGAGGAGACCCAGTACTTC.

The chain joins TRBV29-1 to TRBJ1-2, with TRBD1 as a possible D gene (5 bases). Germline V gives CDR1 SQVTM, CDR2 ANQGSEA. The V end was cut by 1 base, the J end by 4 bases, with 10 bases between. The CDR3 extends over 13 amino acids. CDR3 loop: CSVEGGGTYGYTF. In DNA, the CDR3 is TGCAGCGTTGAAGGTGGGGGGACCTATGGCTACACCTTC. Complete variable domain (other parts from reference TRBV29-1 and TRBJ1-2): SAVISQKPSRDICQRGTSLTIQCQVDSQVTMMFWYRQQPGQSLTLIATANQGSEATYESGFVIDKFPISRPNLTFSTLTVSNMSPEDSSIYLCSVEGGGTYGYTFGSGTRLTVV.